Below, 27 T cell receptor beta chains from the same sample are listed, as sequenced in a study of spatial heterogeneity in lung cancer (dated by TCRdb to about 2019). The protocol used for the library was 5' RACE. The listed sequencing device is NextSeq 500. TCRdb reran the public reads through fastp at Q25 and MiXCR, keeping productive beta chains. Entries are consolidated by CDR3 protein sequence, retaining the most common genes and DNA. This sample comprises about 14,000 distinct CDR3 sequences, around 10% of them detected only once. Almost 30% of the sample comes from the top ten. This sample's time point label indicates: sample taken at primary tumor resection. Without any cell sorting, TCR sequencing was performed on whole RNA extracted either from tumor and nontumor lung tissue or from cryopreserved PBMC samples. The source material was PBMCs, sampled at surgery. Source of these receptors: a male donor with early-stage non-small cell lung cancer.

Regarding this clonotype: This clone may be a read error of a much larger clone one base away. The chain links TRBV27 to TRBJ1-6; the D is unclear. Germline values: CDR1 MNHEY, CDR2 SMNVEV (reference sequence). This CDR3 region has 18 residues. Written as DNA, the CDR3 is TGTGCCAGCAGTTTATCGAGCCTACCTAGCTCCTATAATTCATCCCTCCACTTT. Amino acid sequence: CASSLSSLPSSYNSSLHF.

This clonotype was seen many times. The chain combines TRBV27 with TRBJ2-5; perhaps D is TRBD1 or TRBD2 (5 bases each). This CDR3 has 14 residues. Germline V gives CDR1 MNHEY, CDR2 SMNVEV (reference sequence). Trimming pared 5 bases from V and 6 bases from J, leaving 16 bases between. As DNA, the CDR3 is TGTGCCAGCAGTCCGGGGACCAGAGGAAAGACCCAGTACTTC. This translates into CASSPGTRGKTQYF.

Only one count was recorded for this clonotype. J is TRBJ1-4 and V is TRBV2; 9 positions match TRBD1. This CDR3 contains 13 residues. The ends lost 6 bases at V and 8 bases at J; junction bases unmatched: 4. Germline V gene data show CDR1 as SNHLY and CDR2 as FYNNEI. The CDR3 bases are TGTGCCAGCAGGGGGGACAGGGTGGAAAAACTGTTTTTT. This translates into CASRGDRVEKLFF.

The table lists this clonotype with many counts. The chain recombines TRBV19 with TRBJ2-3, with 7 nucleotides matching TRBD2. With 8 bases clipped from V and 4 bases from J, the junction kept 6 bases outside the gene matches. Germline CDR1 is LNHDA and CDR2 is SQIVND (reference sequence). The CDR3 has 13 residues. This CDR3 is CASGGGAADTQYF. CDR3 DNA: TGTGCCAGTGGGGGAGGGGCCGCAGATACGCAGTATTTT.

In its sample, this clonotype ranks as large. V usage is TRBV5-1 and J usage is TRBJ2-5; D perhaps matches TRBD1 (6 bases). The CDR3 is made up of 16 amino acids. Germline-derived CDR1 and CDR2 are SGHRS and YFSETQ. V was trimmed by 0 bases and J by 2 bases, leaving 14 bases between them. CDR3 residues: CASSLDSTGPQETQYF. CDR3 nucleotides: TGCGCCAGCAGCTTGGATTCGACAGGCCCTCAAGAGACCCAGTACTTC. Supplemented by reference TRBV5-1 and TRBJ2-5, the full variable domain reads KAGVTQTPRYLIKTRGQQVTLSCSPISGHRSVSWYQQTPGQGLQFLFEYFSETQRNKGNFPGRFSGRQFSNSRSEMNVSTLELGDSALYLCASSLDSTGPQETQYFGPGTRLLVL.

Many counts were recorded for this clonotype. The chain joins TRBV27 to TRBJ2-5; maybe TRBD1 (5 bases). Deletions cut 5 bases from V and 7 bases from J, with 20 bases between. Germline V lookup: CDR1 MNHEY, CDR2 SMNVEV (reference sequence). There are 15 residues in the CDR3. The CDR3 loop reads CASSPSQGAVGTQYF. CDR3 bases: TGTGCCAGCAGTCCATCGCAGGGCGCTGTTGGGACCCAGTACTTC.

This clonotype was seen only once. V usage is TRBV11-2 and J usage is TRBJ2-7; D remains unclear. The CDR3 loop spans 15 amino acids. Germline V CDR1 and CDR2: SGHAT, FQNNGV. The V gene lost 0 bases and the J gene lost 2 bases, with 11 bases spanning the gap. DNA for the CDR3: TGTGCCAGCAGCTTAGATAGTCCTAGAACCTACGAGCAGTACTTC. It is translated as CASSLDSPRTYEQYF.

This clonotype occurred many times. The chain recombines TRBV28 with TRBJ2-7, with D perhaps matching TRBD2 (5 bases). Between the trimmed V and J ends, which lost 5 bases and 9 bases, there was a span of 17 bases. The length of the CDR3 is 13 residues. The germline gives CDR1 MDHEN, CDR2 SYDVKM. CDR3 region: CASSRTLGSWQYF. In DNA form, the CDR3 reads TGTGCCAGCAGTAGGACTCTAGGGTCCTGGCAGTACTTC.

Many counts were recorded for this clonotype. CDR3 loop: CSARDLRTSGGEAQYF. CDR3 DNA sequence: TGCAGTGCTAGAGATCTCAGGACTAGCGGGGGGGAGGCCCAGTACTTC. The chain joins TRBV20-1 to TRBJ2-5; the match to TRBD2 covers 15 bases. V lost 0 bases, J lost 9 bases, and 8 bases stayed unmatched. The CDR3 runs to 16 residues. Per germline, CDR1 DFQATT and CDR2 SNEGSKA (reference sequence).

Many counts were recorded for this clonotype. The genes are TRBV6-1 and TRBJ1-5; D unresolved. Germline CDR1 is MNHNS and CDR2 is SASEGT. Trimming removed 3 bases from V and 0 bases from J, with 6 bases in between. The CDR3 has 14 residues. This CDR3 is CASSDSYSNQPQHF. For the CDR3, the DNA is TGTGCCAGCAGTGACAGCTATAGCAATCAGCCCCAGCATTTT.

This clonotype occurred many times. CDR3 residues: CASTISGGRSHEQYF. CDR3 nucleotides: TGTGCCAGCACCATCAGCGGCGGGAGGTCCCACGAGCAGTACTTC. The V call is TRBV6-5, the J call TRBJ2-7; 8 bases are a match to TRBD2. This CDR3 is built from 15 residues. Germline loops: CDR1 MNHEY, CDR2 SVGAGI. V was pared by 7 bases and J by 5 bases, with 13 bases of the junction left unmatched.

The chain's CDR3 is CAISESGSPYNEQFF. For the CDR3, the DNA is TGTGCCATCAGTGAGTCGGGTTCCCCCTACAATGAGCAGTTCTTC. The V gene is TRBV10-3, the J gene TRBJ2-1; D ambiguous. This CDR3 spans 15 amino acids. V was pared by 0 bases and J by 2 bases, with 8 bases between. In germline, CDR1 is ENHRY, CDR2 SYGVKD.

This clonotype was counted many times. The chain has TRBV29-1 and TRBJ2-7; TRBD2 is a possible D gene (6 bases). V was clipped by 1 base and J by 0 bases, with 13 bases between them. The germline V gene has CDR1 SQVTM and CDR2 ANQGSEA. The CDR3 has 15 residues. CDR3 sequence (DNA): TGCAGCGTTGAAGGGGGTGCGGGGAGCTCCTACGAGCAGTACTTC. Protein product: CSVEGGAGSSYEQYF.

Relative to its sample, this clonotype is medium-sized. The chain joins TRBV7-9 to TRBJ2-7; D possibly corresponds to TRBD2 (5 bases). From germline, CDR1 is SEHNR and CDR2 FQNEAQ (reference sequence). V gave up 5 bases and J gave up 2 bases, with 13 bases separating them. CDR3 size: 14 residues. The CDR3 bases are TGTGCCAGCAGCCCCTCGCGGGTACCCTACGAGCAGTACTTC. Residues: CASSPSRVPYEQYF. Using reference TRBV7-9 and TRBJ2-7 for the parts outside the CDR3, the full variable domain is DTGVSQNPRHKITKRGQNVTFRCDPISEHNRLYWYRQTLGQGPEFLTYFQNEAQLEKSRLLSDRFSAERPKGSFSTLEIQRTEQGDSAMYLCASSPSRVPYEQYFGPGTRLTVT.

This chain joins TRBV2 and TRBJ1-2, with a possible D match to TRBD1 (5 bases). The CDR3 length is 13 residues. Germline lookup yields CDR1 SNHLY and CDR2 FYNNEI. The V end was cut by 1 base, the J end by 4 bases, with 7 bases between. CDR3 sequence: CASSEGGTYGYTF. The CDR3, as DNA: TGTGCCAGCAGTGAAGGGGGGACCTATGGCTACACCTTC.

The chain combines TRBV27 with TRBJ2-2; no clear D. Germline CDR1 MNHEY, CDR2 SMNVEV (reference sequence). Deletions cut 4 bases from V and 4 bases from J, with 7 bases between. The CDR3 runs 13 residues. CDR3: CASSYYPTGELFF. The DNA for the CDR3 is TGTGCCAGCAGTTACTATCCCACCGGGGAGCTGTTTTTT.

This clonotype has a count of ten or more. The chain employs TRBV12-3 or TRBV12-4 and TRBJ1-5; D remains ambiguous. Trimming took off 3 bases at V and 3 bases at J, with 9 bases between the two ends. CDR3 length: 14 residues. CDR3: CASSLQDSNQPQHF. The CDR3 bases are TGTGCCAGCAGTTTGCAGGATTCCAATCAGCCCCAGCATTTT.

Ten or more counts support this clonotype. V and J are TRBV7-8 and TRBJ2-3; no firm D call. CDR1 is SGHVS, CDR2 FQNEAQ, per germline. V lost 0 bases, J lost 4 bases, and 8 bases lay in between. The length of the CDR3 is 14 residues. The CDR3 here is CASSLAPASDTQYF. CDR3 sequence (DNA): TGTGCCAGCAGCTTAGCTCCCGCGTCAGATACGCAGTATTTT.

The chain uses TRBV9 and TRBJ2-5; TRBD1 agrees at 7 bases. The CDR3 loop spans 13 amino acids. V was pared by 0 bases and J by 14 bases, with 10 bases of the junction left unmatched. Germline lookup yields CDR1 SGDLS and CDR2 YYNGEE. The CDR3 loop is CASSVGYRDSPYF. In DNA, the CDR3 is TGTGCCAGCAGCGTAGGATACCGGGACAGCCCCTACTTC. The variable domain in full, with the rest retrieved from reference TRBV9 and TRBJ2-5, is DSGVTQTPKHLITATGQRVTLRCSPRSGDLSVYWYQQSLDQGLQFLIQYYNGEERAKGNILERFSAQQFPDLHSELNLSSLELGDSALYFCASSVGYRDSPYFGPGTRLLVL.

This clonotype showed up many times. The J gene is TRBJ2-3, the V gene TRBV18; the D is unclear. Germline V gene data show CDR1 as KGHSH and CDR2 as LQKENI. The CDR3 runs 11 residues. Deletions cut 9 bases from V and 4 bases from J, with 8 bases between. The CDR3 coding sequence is TGTGCCAGTCGCGGAGCAGATACGCAGTATTTT. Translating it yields CASRGADTQYF.

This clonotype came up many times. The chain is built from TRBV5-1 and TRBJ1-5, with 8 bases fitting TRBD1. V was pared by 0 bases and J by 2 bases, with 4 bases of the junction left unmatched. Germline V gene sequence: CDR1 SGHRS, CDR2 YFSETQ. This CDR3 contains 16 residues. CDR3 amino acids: CASSLGTGSGNQPQHF. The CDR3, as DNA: TGCGCCAGCAGCTTGGGGACAGGGAGTGGCAATCAGCCCCAGCATTTT.

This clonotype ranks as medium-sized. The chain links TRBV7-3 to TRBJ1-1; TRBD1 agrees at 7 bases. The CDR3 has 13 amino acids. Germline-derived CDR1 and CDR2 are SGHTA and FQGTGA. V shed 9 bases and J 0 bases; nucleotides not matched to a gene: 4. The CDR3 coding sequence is TGTGCCAGTAGACAGGGATTGAACACTGAAGCTTTCTTT. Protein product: CASRQGLNTEAFF.

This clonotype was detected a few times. The CDR3 nucleotides read TGCAGTGCTAGAGCCCTTGACGGAGCCTACGAGCAGTACTTC. Translated, it gives CSARALDGAYEQYF. The V and J genes are TRBV20-1 and TRBJ2-7, with D unclear. Trimming pared 1 base from V and 2 bases from J, leaving 12 bases between. The germline V gene encodes CDR1 DFQATT and CDR2 SNEGSKA (reference sequence). This CDR3 is built from 14 residues.

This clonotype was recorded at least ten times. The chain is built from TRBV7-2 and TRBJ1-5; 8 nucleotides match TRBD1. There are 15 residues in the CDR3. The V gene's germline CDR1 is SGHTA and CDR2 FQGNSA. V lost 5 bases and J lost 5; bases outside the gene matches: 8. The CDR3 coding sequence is TGTGCCAGCAGCCCAAGGACAGGGAGGGATCAGCCCCAGCATTTT. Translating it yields CASSPRTGRDQPQHF.

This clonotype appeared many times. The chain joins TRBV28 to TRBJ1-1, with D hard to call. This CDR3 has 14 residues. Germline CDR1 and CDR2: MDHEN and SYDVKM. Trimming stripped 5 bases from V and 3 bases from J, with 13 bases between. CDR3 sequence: CASSPTAEDTEAFF. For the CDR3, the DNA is TGTGCCAGCAGTCCCACAGCCGAGGACACTGAAGCTTTCTTT.

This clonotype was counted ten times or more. CDR3 nucleotides: TGTGCCAGTAAGGGGTCTCGGAGCAATCAGCCCCAGCATTTT. Translation: CASKGSRSNQPQHF. This chain uses TRBV19 with TRBJ1-5, with a weak D call TRBD1 (5 bases). The CDR3 covers 14 residues. CDR1 and CDR2 (germline): LNHDA, SQIVND (reference sequence). Between the trimmed V and J ends, which lost 7 bases and 1 base, there was a span of 11 bases.

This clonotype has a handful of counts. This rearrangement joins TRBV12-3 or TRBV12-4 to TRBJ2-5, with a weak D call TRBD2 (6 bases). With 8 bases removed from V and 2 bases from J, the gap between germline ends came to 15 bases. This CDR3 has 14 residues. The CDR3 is CASGTAGLQETQYF. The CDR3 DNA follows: TGTGCCAGCGGAACGGCGGGGTTACAAGAGACCCAGTACTTC.